Given below is one TCR beta chain in context. Antigen specificity is unknown. The CDR3 extends over 22 amino acids. Germline CDR1 is LNHDA and CDR2 is SQIVND (reference sequence). V was cut by 8 bases and J by 6 bases, with 40 bases left in between. Treatment noted: roughly ten-day PBMC culture with coronavirus spike peptide pools or control peptides (ViraFEST assay). The Oncomine TCR Beta short-read assay sequenced DNA from cultured CD4+ T cells. It was cultured CD4+ T cells from which genomic DNA was extracted. In TCRdb, the PCR reads were re-called with MiXCR into one record per CDR3 protein. In the table there are 10,000 to 14,000 distinct CDR3 sequences, about two thirds of which are singletons. The record originates from a study of vaccination and CD4 T cells after COVID-19. Study-level background: Culture controls were given either a CEFX pool, an HIV-1 Nef pool, or no peptide. Findings of the study overall: Reactive clone data from convalescent patients indicated a median of 86.3% appearing only post-vaccination.

The sequence was collected from a human donor who had recovered from COVID-19. This sample comprised CD4+ T cells from blood, cultured in vitro, obtained before SARS-CoV-2 vaccination. The J gene is TRBJ2-2, the V gene TRBV19; possibly TRBD1 or TRBD2 for D (7 bases each). CDR3 sequence (DNA): TGTGCCAGTTCTACTATCCCAAGACAGGGATGGAGGGAGGGCCCGTGGGCCGGGGAGCTGTTTTTT. Amino acids: CASSTIPRQGWREGPWAGELFF.